This is a list of T cell receptor beta chains from one sample in a study of cytomegalovirus exposure and HLA in healthy donors. Sequencing was performed with immunoSEQ multiplex PCR; in TCRdb, only in-frame clones are kept and a portion is missing. Of approximately 120,000 clones listed, roughly 80% are singletons. The sequenced material came from PBMCs. The source of these receptors is a man aged 25-40 years in good health and CMV-seronegative. Each CDR3 is given with its conserved first and last residue. The order of the fields is V gene, clone size, D gene, J gene, CDR3 length, CDR3 protein, CDR3 DNA. D genes are given only for firm matches. Some rows have no size entry. The others give once, few or many, or a class for an expanded clone.

v_call: TRBV7-9
clone_size: .
d_call: .
j_call: TRBJ1-2
cdr3_length: 13
cdr3_aa: CASSLDLFYGYTF
cdr3_nt: TGTGCCAGCAGCTTGGACTTATTTTATGGCTACACCTTC

v_call: TRBV9
clone_size: .
d_call: TRBD1
j_call: TRBJ1-3
cdr3_length: 16
cdr3_aa: CASSASGTVSGNTIYF
cdr3_nt: TGTGCCAGCAGCGCCTCCGGGACAGTGTCGGGAAACACCATATATTTT

v_call: TRBV19
clone_size: .
d_call: .
j_call: TRBJ1-1
cdr3_length: 13
cdr3_aa: CASSSRANTEAFF
cdr3_nt: TGTGCCAGTTCCAGCAGGGCGAACACTGAAGCTTTCTTT

v_call: TRBV27
clone_size: .
d_call: .
j_call: TRBJ1-5
cdr3_length: 14
cdr3_aa: CASSLRGSNQPQHF
cdr3_nt: TGTGCCAGCAGTTTACGGGGTTCAAATCAGCCCCAGCATTTT

v_call: TRBV6-6
clone_size: .
d_call: .
j_call: TRBJ1-5
cdr3_length: 14
cdr3_aa: CASSPLGGHQPQHF
cdr3_nt: TGTGCCAGCAGCCCCCTCGGGGGGCATCAGCCCCAGCATTTT

v_call: TRBV4-1
clone_size: .
d_call: TRBD1
j_call: TRBJ2-1
cdr3_length: 16
cdr3_aa: CASSQGEDRGHNEQFF
cdr3_nt: TGCGCCAGCAGCCAAGGTGAGGACAGGGGACACAATGAGCAGTTCTTC

v_call: TRBV7-7
clone_size: .
d_call: .
j_call: TRBJ2-1
cdr3_length: 18
cdr3_aa: CASSLGPRSGEEGYEQFF
cdr3_nt: TGTGCCAGCAGCTTAGGACCTAGATCGGGAGAGGAAGGGTATGAGCAGTTCTTC

v_call: TRBV29-1
clone_size: few
d_call: .
j_call: TRBJ2-7
cdr3_length: 12
cdr3_aa: CSVAASPYEQYF
cdr3_nt: TGCAGCGTTGCCGCCAGTCCCTACGAGCAGTACTTC

v_call: TRBV7-9
clone_size: .
d_call: .
j_call: TRBJ1-5
cdr3_length: 14
cdr3_aa: CASSSEGAFQPQHF
cdr3_nt: TGTGCCAGCAGCTCCGAAGGAGCCTTTCAGCCCCAGCATTTT

v_call: TRBV7-9
clone_size: .
d_call: .
j_call: TRBJ2-7
cdr3_length: 11
cdr3_aa: CASSSGFEQYF
cdr3_nt: TGTGCCAGCAGCTCTGGCTTCGAGCAGTACTTC

v_call: TRBV29-1
clone_size: once
d_call: TRBD1
j_call: TRBJ1-5
cdr3_length: 16
cdr3_aa: CSVIEGQSDSNQPQHF
cdr3_nt: TGCAGCGTTATTGAGGGACAGAGTGATAGCAATCAGCCCCAGCATTTT

v_call: TRBV11-2
clone_size: once
d_call: .
j_call: TRBJ1-1
cdr3_length: 15
cdr3_aa: CASSLVGGTNTEAFF
cdr3_nt: TGTGCCAGCAGCTTAGTGGGGGGAACCAACACTGAAGCTTTCTTT

v_call: TRBV15
clone_size: .
d_call: .
j_call: TRBJ2-5
cdr3_length: 15
cdr3_aa: CATNLAGGVGETQYF
cdr3_nt: TGTGCCACCAACCTGGCCGGCGGTGTTGGCGAGACCCAGTACTTC

v_call: TRBV27
clone_size: .
d_call: TRBD1
j_call: TRBJ2-3
cdr3_length: 13
cdr3_aa: CASSLGQGISQYF
cdr3_nt: TGTGCCAGCAGTTTGGGACAGGGGATAAGTCAGTATTTT

v_call: TRBV6-1
clone_size: few
d_call: .
j_call: TRBJ1-3
cdr3_length: 12
cdr3_aa: CASTNSGNTIYF
cdr3_nt: TGTGCCAGCACTAACTCTGGAAACACCATATATTTT

v_call: TRBV19
clone_size: .
d_call: .
j_call: TRBJ2-2
cdr3_length: 15
cdr3_aa: CASTPWASVAGELFF
cdr3_nt: TGTGCCAGTACCCCTTGGGCTAGCGTCGCCGGGGAGCTGTTTTTT

v_call: TRBV9
clone_size: .
d_call: .
j_call: TRBJ2-3
cdr3_length: 14
cdr3_aa: CASSLQGHTDTQYF
cdr3_nt: TGTGCCAGCAGCCTACAGGGACACACAGATACGCAGTATTTT

v_call: TRBV28
clone_size: .
d_call: TRBD1
j_call: TRBJ2-7
cdr3_length: 15
cdr3_aa: CASSGGTGYSHEQYF
cdr3_nt: TGTGCCAGCAGTGGCGGGACAGGATATTCCCACGAGCAGTACTTC

v_call: TRBV6-6
clone_size: .
d_call: .
j_call: TRBJ1-4
cdr3_length: 15
cdr3_aa: CASSYPIIDNEKLFF
cdr3_nt: TGTGCCAGCAGTTACCCGATAATAGATAATGAAAAACTGTTTTTT

v_call: TRBV5-6
clone_size: .
d_call: TRBD2
j_call: TRBJ2-1
cdr3_length: 16
cdr3_aa: CASSLEVGGSYNEQFF
cdr3_nt: TGTGCCAGCAGCTTGGAGGTCGGCGGGAGCTACAATGAGCAGTTCTTC

v_call: TRBV28
clone_size: .
d_call: TRBD1
j_call: TRBJ1-5
cdr3_length: 15
cdr3_aa: CASSWGTGVPQPQHF
cdr3_nt: TGTGCCAGCAGTTGGGGGACAGGGGTTCCTCAGCCCCAGCATTTT

v_call: TRBV2
clone_size: .
d_call: .
j_call: TRBJ1-1
cdr3_length: 15
cdr3_aa: CASILDREGRGSAFF
cdr3_nt: TGTGCCAGCATTCTAGATCGGGAGGGGAGAGGGAGCGCTTTCTTT